Below, one TCR beta chain is given with its context. It has no known antigen specificity. No much larger clone exists at a distance of one base, and base qualities are not known. The data were obtained in a study of blood T cells in healthy people across ages (dated by TCRdb to about 2015). With regard to the full study: Template switching captured roughly one uniquely barcoded TCR beta cDNA molecule per two T cells in model experiments. Age-related changes in TCR beta repertoire diversity were measured in the study by deep sequencing normalized with unique cDNA molecular identifiers. The donors were split into four age groups: young (average approximately 16 years), middle-aged (roughly 42), aged (approximately 59) and long-lived (under 85). The study analyzed two additional independent replicas of 1 million unique cDNA reads from the same blood draw for two donors, one aged 18 to 30 and one aged 80 or older.

The library was made by 5' RACE. For sequencing, an Illumina HiSeq 2500 was employed. A second PCR of roughly 7 to 12 cycles was performed with a sample-barcoded 5' primer and a J-beta primer mix. A unique molecular identifier was introduced onto each TCR beta cDNA molecule by a template-switch 5' adaptor carrying 12 random nucleotides. Each sample yielded at least 3 million CDR3-containing paired-end reads. All of the RNA was converted into first-strand cDNA using the Mint cDNA synthesis kit, with a TRBC-specific oligonucleotide serving as the primer. Following uracil-DNA glycosylase treatment, all cDNA underwent a first 18-cycle PCR with the universal primers M1SS and BC2_uni_R. As for how the authors treated the data: Normalization of each sample was performed by random selection of 1 million high-quality reads, each carrying a distinct molecular identifier. Reads with shared molecular identifiers were discarded instead of being binned into consensus sequences. CDR3 identification, clonotype clustering and error correction used MiTCR with a Q25 quality threshold and the strictest error-elimination algorithm. A nonparametric unseen species model with Euler transformation was used to estimate a lower bound on total TCR beta diversity. The raw public data were reprocessed by TCRdb itself: fastp quality trimming at Q25, MiXCR clonotype calling, in-frame beta chains only. Every entry covers one CDR3 protein and lists the most common genes and DNA from its rows. The V and J calls follow TCRdb's processing rather than the paper's. The sample data list 600,000 to 850,000 distinct CDR3 sequences, and 25% of these were observed just once. The biggest ten clones account for 9.4% of the sample.

Overall results and qualifications from the work: Estimates of total diversity from one million sequenced T cells were regarded as lower bounds and underestimates. Observed TCR beta diversity correlated strongly with the percentage of naive T cells measured by flow cytometry. Compared with the aged group, the long-lived group had more naive CD4+ T cells, fewer expanded clones and increased TCR diversity, suggesting age selection. Since profiling was done on bulk unsorted PBMCs, naive and antigen-experienced compartments could not be conclusively compared. Because the CMV infection status of the donors was unknown, age-related changes in expanded clonotypes may potentially have been confounded. As age increased, observed TCR beta diversity per million T cells dropped in a roughly linear way, and a significant reduction was already evident by age 40.

Based on the germline V gene, the CDR1 and CDR2 sequences are SGHTA and FQGNSA. Trimming accounts for 4 bases at V and 5 bases at J, while the number of junction bases matched to no gene is 6. Spanning cysteine to phenylalanine, the CDR3 consists of 15 amino acids. The sequence is cut down to CDR3 DNA, 45 bases in frame from base 1. The roughly 39 donors, aged roughly 6 to 100 years, were systemically healthy Caucasian individuals from Russia. Roughly 10 milliliters of peripheral blood were drawn from each donor into EDTA-treated Vacutainer tubes. Ficoll-Paque density-gradient centrifugation was used to isolate PBMCs, with at least 6 million obtained per sample. Trizol reagent was used to extract total RNA from the PBMCs, yielding at least 5 micrograms per sample. For every donor, an aliquot of PBMCs went through flow cytometry to measure the percentages of naive CD45RAhigh/CD27high T cells. The same specimen was also included in a second study, on T cells of mothers and their children. The other study reports the following: The donors were nine systemically healthy Caucasian individuals, made up of three mothers and their six children. cDNA synthesis used all of the extracted RNA, with around 1.4 ug of RNA in each 15 ul reaction. Sample barcodes and 2-4 random nucleotides were added via the M1S primer in the second PCR. Over 10 million TCR beta CDR3 reads came from each mother, compared with millions of reads from each child. TCR recombination output is similarly shaped by thymic selection in related and unrelated pairs, with a minor effect exerted by inherited differences. Related mother-child pairs always showed normalized repertoire overlap that was slightly higher than in unrelated mother-child pairs, though the difference was never significant. No persistent microchimeric T cell clones were detected, at a sensitivity of roughly 99 clones per million clonotypes. The study used deep NGS to compare TCR beta repertoires of mothers and children, seeking features distinguishing related mother-child pairs from unrelated individuals. On average, the children were approximately 12 +/- 4 years old, while the mothers were approximately 41 +/- 4 years old. After adapter ligation with NEBNext reagents, the libraries were sequenced on Illumina HiSeq 2000 with 100+100 nt paired-end reads. To prevent cross-contamination, the mother and child libraries were prepared a month apart and were sequenced in separate runs. Between roughly 500,000 and 2,100,000 distinct TCR beta clonotypes were identified per donor. Naive TCR beta clonotypes were estimated from low-frequency clonotypes matched to each donor's FACS-determined naive share, without sorting.

This receptor was taken from a boy aged 5-17 years in good health. Recombination linked TRBV7-2 to TRBJ2-2; 8 bases in the middle match TRBD1. Sequenced input: blood. The CDR3 is CASSSTGVVTGELFF. At the DNA level, the sequence is TGTGCCAGCAGCTCGACAGGGGTCGTTACCGGGGAGCTGTTTTTT.